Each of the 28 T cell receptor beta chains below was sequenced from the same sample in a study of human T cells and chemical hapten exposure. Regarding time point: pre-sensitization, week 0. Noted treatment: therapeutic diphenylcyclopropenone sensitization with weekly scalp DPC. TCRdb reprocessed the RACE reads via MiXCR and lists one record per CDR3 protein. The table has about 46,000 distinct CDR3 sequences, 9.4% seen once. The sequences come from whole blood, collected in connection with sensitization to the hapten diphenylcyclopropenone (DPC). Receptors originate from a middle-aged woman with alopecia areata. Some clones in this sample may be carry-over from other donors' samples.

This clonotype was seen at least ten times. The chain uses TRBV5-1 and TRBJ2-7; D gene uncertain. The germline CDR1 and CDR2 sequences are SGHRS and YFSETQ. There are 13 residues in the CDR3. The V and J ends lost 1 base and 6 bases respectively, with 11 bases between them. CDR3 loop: CASSLLDRGEQYF. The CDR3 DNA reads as TGCGCCAGCAGCTTGTTAGATCGAGGCGAGCAGTACTTC.

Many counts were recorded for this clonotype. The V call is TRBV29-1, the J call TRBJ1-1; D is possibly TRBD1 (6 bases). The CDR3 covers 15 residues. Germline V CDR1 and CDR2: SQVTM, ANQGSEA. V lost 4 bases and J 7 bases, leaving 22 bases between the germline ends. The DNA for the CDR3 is TGCAGCGTTGCGGCTTGGGGGGCTGCGTCAAATGAAGCTTTCTTT. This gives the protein CSVAAWGAASNEAFF.

The CDR3 nucleotides are TGTGCCAGCAGTTTATCGAGCCAGGGGGCGTTTCTTCCTGAAGCTTTCTTT. It is translated as CASSLSSQGAFLPEAFF. The rearrangement uses TRBV27 and TRBJ1-1; 8 nucleotides agree with TRBD1. Germline CDR1 reads MNHEY; CDR2 reads SMNVEV (reference sequence). V gave up 0 bases and J gave up 6 bases; unmatched junction bases: 12. The length of the CDR3 is 17 residues.

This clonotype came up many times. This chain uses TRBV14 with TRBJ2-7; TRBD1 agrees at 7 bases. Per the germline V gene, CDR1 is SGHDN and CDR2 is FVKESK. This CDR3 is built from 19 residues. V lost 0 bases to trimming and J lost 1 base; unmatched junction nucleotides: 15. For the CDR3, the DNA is TGTGCCAGCAGCCAAGATCCTCATACCGGGACAGAAACTTCCTACGAGCAGTACTTC. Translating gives CASSQDPHTGTETSYEQYF.

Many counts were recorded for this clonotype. The CDR3 DNA reads as TGTGCCAGCAGTTACTCACTAGCGGGGGGCCAAGAGACCCAGTACTTC. Encoded protein: CASSYSLAGGQETQYF. The chain has TRBV6-6 and TRBJ2-5; 12 nucleotides agree with TRBD2. Per germline, CDR1 MNHNY and CDR2 SVGAGI (reference sequence). The CDR3 length is 16 residues. The V and J ends lost 0 bases and 1 base, in that order; junction bases with no gene match: 0.

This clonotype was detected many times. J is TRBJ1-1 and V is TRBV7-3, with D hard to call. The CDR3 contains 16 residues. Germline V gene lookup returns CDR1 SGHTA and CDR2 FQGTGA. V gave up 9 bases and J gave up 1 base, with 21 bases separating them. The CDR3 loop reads CARTPAGKDANTEAFF. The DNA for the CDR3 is TGTGCCAGGACCCCGGCGGGGAAAGACGCGAACACTGAAGCTTTCTTT.

CDR3 protein: CSSQQGVGTGELFF. The CDR3 DNA follows: TGCAGCTCCCAACAGGGGGTAGGGACCGGGGAGCTGTTTTTT. The chain employs TRBV29-1 and TRBJ2-2; 8 bases line up with TRBD1. The CDR3 consists of 14 residues. Germline V lookup: CDR1 SQVTM, CDR2 ANQGSEA. The V gene end was trimmed by 8 bases and the J gene end by 5 bases; junction bases not matched to a gene: 10.

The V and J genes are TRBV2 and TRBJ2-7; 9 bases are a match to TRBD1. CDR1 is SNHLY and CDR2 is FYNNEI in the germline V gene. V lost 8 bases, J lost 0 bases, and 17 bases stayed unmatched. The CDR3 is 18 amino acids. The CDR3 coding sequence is TGTGCCAGCGGCCCCACAGGGGGCGCCGCTGTCAACTCCTACGAGCAGTACTTC. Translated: CASGPTGGAAVNSYEQYF.

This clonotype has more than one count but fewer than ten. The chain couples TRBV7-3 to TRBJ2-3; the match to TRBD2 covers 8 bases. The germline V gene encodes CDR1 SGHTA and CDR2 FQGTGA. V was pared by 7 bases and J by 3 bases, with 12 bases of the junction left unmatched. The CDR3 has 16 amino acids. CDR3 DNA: TGTGCCAGCACACCCGGGGGGGGCGGCCCTACAGATACGCAGTATTTT. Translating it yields CASTPGGGGPTDTQYF. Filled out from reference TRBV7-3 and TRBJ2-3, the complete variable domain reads GAGVSQTPSNKVTEKGKYVELRCDPISGHTALYWYRQSLGQGPEFLIYFQGTGAADDSGLPNDRFFAVRPEGSVSTLKIQRTERGDSAVYLCASTPGGGGPTDTQYFGPGTRLTVL.

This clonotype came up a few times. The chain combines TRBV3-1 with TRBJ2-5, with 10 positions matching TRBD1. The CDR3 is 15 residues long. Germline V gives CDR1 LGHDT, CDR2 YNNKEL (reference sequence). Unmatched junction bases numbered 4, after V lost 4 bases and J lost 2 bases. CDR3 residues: CASSLDRGSQETQYF. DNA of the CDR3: TGTGCCAGCAGCCTGGACAGGGGGTCTCAAGAGACCCAGTACTTC.

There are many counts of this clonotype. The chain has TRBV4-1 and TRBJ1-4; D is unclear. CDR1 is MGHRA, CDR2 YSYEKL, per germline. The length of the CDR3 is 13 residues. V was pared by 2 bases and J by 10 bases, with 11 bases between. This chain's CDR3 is CASSQLGVGKLFF. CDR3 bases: TGCGCCAGCAGCCAACTCGGGGTCGGAAAACTGTTTTTT.

CDR3 DNA sequence: TGTGCCAGCAGCTCCCGGGACCGACGGGTTAATACAGATACGCAGTATTTT. This gives the protein CASSSRDRRVNTDTQYF. This rearrangement joins TRBV13 to TRBJ2-3; D assignment may be TRBD1 or TRBD2 (5 bases each). CDR1 and CDR2 from the germline V gene are PRHDT and FYEKMQ (reference sequence). The CDR3 contains 17 residues. Trimming pared 4 bases from V and 3 bases from J, leaving 20 bases between.

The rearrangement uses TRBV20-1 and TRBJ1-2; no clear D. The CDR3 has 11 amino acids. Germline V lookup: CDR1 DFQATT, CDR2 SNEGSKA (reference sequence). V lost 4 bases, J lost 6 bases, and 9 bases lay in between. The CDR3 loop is CSANGADGYTF. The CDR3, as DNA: TGCAGTGCTAATGGAGCGGATGGCTACACCTTC.

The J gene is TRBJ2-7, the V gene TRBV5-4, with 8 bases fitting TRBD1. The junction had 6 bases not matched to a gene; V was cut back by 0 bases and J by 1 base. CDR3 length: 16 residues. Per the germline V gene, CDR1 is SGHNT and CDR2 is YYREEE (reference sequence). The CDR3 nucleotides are TGTGCCAGCAGCTTGGGAACAGGGGGAATATCCTACGAGCAGTACTTC. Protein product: CASSLGTGGISYEQYF.

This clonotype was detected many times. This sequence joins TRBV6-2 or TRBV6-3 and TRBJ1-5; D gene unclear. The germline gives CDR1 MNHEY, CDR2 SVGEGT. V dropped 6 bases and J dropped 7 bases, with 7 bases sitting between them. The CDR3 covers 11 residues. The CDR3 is CASRSGQPQHF. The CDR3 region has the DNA TGTGCCAGCAGGAGCGGCCAGCCCCAGCATTTT.

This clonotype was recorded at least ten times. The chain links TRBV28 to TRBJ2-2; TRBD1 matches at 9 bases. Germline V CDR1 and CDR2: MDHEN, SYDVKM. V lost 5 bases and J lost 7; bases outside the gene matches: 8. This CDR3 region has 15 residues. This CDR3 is CASSHRTGAHGELFF. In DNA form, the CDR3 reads TGTGCCAGCAGTCATCGGACAGGGGCTCACGGGGAGCTGTTTTTT.

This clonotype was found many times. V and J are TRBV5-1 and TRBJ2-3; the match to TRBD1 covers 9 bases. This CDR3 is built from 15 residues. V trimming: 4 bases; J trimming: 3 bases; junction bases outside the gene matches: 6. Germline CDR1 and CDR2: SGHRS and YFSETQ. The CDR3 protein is CASSAGDRVTDTQYF. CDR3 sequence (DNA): TGCGCCAGCAGCGCCGGGGACAGGGTAACAGATACGCAGTATTTT.

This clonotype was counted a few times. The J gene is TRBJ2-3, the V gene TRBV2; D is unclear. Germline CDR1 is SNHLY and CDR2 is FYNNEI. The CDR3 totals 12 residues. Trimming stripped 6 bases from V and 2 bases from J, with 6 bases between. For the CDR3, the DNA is TGTGCCAGCAGCGAGACCACAGATACGCAGTATTTT. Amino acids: CASSETTDTQYF.

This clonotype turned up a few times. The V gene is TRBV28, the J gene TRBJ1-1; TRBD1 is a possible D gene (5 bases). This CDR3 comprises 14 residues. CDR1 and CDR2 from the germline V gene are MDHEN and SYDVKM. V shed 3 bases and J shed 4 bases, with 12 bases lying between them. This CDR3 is CASSFDREGTEAFF. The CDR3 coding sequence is TGTGCCAGCAGTTTTGACAGAGAGGGCACTGAAGCTTTCTTT.

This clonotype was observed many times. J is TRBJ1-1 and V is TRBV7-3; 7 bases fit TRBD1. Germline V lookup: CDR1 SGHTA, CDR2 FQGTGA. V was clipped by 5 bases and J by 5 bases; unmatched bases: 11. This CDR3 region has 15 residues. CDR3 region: CASSLYPQGVTEAFF. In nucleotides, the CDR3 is TGTGCCAGCAGCCTATACCCTCAGGGGGTTACTGAAGCTTTCTTT.

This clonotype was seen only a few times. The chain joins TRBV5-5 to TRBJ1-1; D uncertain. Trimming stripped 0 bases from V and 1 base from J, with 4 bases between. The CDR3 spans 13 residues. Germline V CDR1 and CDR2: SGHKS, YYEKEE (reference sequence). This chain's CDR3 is CASSLGENTEAFF. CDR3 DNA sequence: TGTGCCAGCAGCTTGGGGGAGAACACTGAAGCTTTCTTT.

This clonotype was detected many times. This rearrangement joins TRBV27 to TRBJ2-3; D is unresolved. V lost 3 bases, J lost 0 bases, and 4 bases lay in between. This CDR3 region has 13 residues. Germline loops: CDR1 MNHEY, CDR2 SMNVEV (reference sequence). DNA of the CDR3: TGTGCCAGCAGTTTCCAGAGCACAGATACGCAGTATTTT. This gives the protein CASSFQSTDTQYF.

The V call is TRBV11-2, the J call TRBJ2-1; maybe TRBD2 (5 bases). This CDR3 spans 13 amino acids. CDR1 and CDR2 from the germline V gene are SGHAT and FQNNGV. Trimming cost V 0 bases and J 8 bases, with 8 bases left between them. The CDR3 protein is CASSLDPRDEQFF. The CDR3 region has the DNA TGTGCCAGCAGCTTAGATCCGCGGGATGAGCAGTTCTTC.

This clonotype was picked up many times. The CDR3 is CASTPGTNYEQYF. The CDR3 coding sequence is TGTGCCAGCACCCCCGGGACAAACTACGAGCAGTACTTC. The gene calls are TRBV2 and TRBJ2-7; a weak D match, TRBD1 (6 bases). Germline lookup yields CDR1 SNHLY and CDR2 FYNNEI. Trimming stripped 7 bases from V and 3 bases from J, with 13 bases between. CDR3 length: 13 amino acids.

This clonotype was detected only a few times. CDR3 amino acids: CASSRRPPPNSPLHF. Here the CDR3 DNA reads TGTGCCAGCAGTCGCCGTCCTCCCCCTAATTCACCCCTCCACTTT. This rearrangement joins TRBV12-3 or TRBV12-4 to TRBJ1-6; no clear D gene. V was trimmed by 5 bases and J by 6 bases, leaving 14 bases between them. The CDR3 consists of 15 residues.

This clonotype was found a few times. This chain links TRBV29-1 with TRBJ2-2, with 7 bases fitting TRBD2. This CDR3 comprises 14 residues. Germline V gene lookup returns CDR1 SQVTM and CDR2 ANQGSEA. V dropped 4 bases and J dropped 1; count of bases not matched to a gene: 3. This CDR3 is CSVGVAGNTGELFF. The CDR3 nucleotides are TGCAGCGTTGGAGTAGCGGGGAACACCGGGGAGCTGTTTTTT.

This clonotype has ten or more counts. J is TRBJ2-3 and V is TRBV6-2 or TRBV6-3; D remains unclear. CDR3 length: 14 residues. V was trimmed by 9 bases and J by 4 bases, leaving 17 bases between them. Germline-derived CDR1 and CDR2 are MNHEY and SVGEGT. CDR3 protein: CASSLPTLPDTQYF. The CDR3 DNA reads TGTGCCAGTTCCCTGCCCACTCTACCAGATACGCAGTATTTT.

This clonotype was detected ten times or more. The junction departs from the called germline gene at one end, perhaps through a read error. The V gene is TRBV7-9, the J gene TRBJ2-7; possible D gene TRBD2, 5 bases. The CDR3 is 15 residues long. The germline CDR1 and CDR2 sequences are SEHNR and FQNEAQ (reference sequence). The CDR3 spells CASSAGLFDSDEQYF. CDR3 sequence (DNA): TGTGCCAGCAGCGCGGGTCTATTCGACTCCGACGAGCAGTACTTC. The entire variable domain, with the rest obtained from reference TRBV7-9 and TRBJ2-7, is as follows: DTGVSQNPRHKITKRGQNVTFRCDPISEHNRLYWYRQTLGQGPEFLTYFQNEAQLEKSRLLSDRFSAERPKGSFSTLEIQRTEQGDSAMYLCASSAGLFDSDEQYFGPGTRLTVT.